In its sample, the clone carrying this TCR beta chain was seen once. With iRepertoire HTBI primers and Arm-PCR of CDR3 regions, TCR beta libraries were built. From the multiplex PCR reads, TCRdb called clonotypes with MiXCR, one entry per CDR3 protein. The sample records about 470,000 distinct CDR3 sequences, around 21% being singletons. This entry is derived from a study of regulatory T cells in long-lasting Graves disease. CDR3 length equals 14 residues. Losses at the gene ends were 6 bases for V and 1 base for J; bases not matched to a gene: 5. Time point defined: persistent/refractory GD, antithyroid drugs over 5 years with positive TRAb. The TCR library was made from RNA that had been extracted from PBMCs in TRIzol.

The rearrangement links TRBV12-3 or TRBV12-4 to TRBJ2-5; 7 bases agree with TRBD1. This TCR came from a female donor with Graves disease. This sample comprised peripheral blood mononuclear cells (PBMCs), obtained when the disease was refractory, from a patient treated with antithyroid drugs. CDR3 nucleotide sequence: TGTGCCAGCAGCTCTGACAGGGTCCAAGAGACCCAGTACTTC. It translates to CASSSDRVQETQYF.